Listed below are T cell receptor beta chains from one sample, sequenced in a study of T cells after yellow fever vaccination. MiXCR was run by TCRdb on the 5' RACE reads, yielding one entry per CDR3 protein. Here the sample spans hundreds of thousands of distinct CDR3 sequences, 10% to 15% being singletons. The material was PBMCs, obtained on the day of the yellow fever booster vaccination. The origin of the receptors is a man aged 25-45 years who received the YFV17D yellow fever vaccine. CDR3s include the opening cysteine and the closing phenylalanine or tryptophan. The D gene is left open where the match is weak. The size field is filled for only some rows; it gives once, few, many or a size class.

TRBV5-1	TRBJ1-2	few	.	TGCGCCAGCAGCCGGACGGTGGATGGCTACACCTTC	CASSRTVDGYTF
TRBV7-2	TRBJ2-1	.	.	TGTGCCAGCAGCGCCTCGACCTACAATGAGCAGTTCTTC	CASSASTYNEQFF
TRBV5-6	TRBJ2-1	few	TRBD2	TGTGCCAGCAGACGGGAGGATGAGCAGTTCTTC	CASRREDEQFF
TRBV28	TRBJ2-7	many	TRBD1	TGTGCCAGCACGGAGACAGGGGTCGTCGAGCAGTACTTC	CASTETGVVEQYF
TRBV7-3	TRBJ2-5	.	.	TGTGCCAGCAGCTTAACGAACGCAGACAAAGAGACCCAGTACTTC	CASSLTNADKETQYF
TRBV24-1	TRBJ2-1	.	.	TGTGCCACCAGTGATCTGACCCGCGGGGTTAATCACAATGAGCAGTTCTTC	CATSDLTRGVNHNEQFF
TRBV19	TRBJ2-1	.	TRBD2	TGTGCCAGTAGTCCTCTGACTAGCGGTTACAATGAGCAGTTCTTC	CASSPLTSGYNEQFF
TRBV9	TRBJ2-1	few	TRBD1	TGTGCCAGCAGCAGTCGACAGGGTACCGCCTACAATGAGCAGTTCTTC	CASSSRQGTAYNEQFF
TRBV9	TRBJ2-7	many	TRBD2	TGTGCCAGCAGCGTAGCAGCGGGAGGGCCGTACGAGCAGTACTTC	CASSVAAGGPYEQYF
TRBV5-1	TRBJ2-3	many	.	TGTGCTAGCAGCTTAGTTGGCGCAGATACGCAGTATTTT	CASSLVGADTQYF
TRBV29-1	TRBJ1-1	few	.	TGCAGCGTTGAATGGGGCAGGGGATACGACACTGAAGCTTTCTTT	CSVEWGRGYDTEAFF
TRBV19	TRBJ2-5	.	.	TGTGCCAGTACCGGAATTGGGAAAGAGACCCAGTACTTC	CASTGIGKETQYF
TRBV7-2	TRBJ2-7	few	TRBD2	TGTGCCAGCATCCCCGGACTAGGGCCGGCGGAGCAGTACTTC	CASIPGLGPAEQYF
TRBV5-1	TRBJ2-1	few	.	TGCGCCAGCAGCTTGGTTACGGATGGAGAGCAGTTCTTC	CASSLVTDGEQFF
TRBV7-2	TRBJ2-7	.	TRBD2	TGTGCCAGCAGCTTAGGTCTTAGCGGGACATACTACGAGCAGTACTTC	CASSLGLSGTYYEQYF
TRBV7-9	TRBJ2-7	few	TRBD2	TGTGCCAGCAGCCTACCGGGACTAGCGGAGGCTAGTTACGAGCAGTACTTC	CASSLPGLAEASYEQYF
TRBV6-5	TRBJ1-2	few	.	TGTGCCAGCAGTTCCACTGCTGGCTACACCTTC	CASSSTAGYTF
TRBV27	TRBJ2-7	.	TRBD2	TGTGCCAGCAGTTCCGTAGCGGGAGGGAACTACGAGCAGTACTTC	CASSSVAGGNYEQYF
TRBV5-1	TRBJ2-1	few	TRBD2	TGCGCCAGCAGCTCCTTGGGACTGAGCGGGGGTAATGAGCAGTTCTTC	CASSSLGLSGGNEQFF
TRBV5-1	TRBJ2-1	many	.	TGTGCCAGCAGCTTAGCGCGAGGGTCCTACAATGAGCAGTTCTTC	CASSLARGSYNEQFF
TRBV7-9	TRBJ1-6	.	TRBD1	TGTGCCAGCAGCCTTACCTCGACAGGGGGCTTTTCACCCCTCCACTTT	CASSLTSTGGFSPLHF
TRBV7-2	TRBJ1-2	many	.	TGTGCCAGCAGCCATCTCGGTCCGTTCGATCTGGGCTACACCTTC	CASSHLGPFDLGYTF
TRBV28	TRBJ2-5	.	.	TGTGCCAGCAGGGCGCAGGTAGCCGGACAAGAGACCCAGTACTTC	CASRAQVAGQETQYF
TRBV28	TRBJ2-7	many	.	TGTGCCAGCAGTCGGGGCTCCTACGAGCAGTACTTC	CASSRGSYEQYF
TRBV18	TRBJ2-6	.	.	TGTGCCAGCTCACCTGGACACTCTGGGGCCAACGTCCTGACTTTC	CASSPGHSGANVLTF
TRBV7-2	TRBJ2-5	many	.	TGTGCCAGCAGCTTAGCTGGGGGTTTTGCCCCTGGGGAGACCCAGTACTTC	CASSLAGGFAPGETQYF
TRBV10-3	TRBJ2-7	few	TRBD2	TGTGCCATCAGTGAGTCGGCTAGCGGGACGTACGAGCAGTACTTC	CAISESASGTYEQYF
TRBV27	TRBJ1-6	few	.	TGTGCCAGCAGTTTAAAGGCGGGGAGCTCCTATAATTCACCCCTCCACTTT	CASSLKAGSSYNSPLHF
TRBV20-1	TRBJ2-4	few	.	TGCAGTGCTCCGGTACCCACCATAGGAAGGGAAAACATTCAGTACTTC	CSAPVPTIGRENIQYF
TRBV5-1	TRBJ2-1	many	.	TGCGCCAGCAGCTGGCAGGGGAGATCGAATGAGCAGTTCTTC	CASSWQGRSNEQFF
TRBV5-1	TRBJ2-7	.	.	TGCGCCAGCTCCCACGGCGATAACTACGAGCAGTACTTC	CASSHGDNYEQYF
TRBV10-3	TRBJ2-1	few	TRBD2	TGTGCCATCAGTGGATCCGTAGCGGGAGTGGGTTACAATGAGCAGTTCTTC	CAISGSVAGVGYNEQFF
TRBV27	TRBJ2-3	.	.	TGTGCCAGCAGTCGAGAGGGACATACGCAGTATTTT	CASSREGHTQYF
TRBV20-1	TRBJ2-6	.	TRBD1	TGCAGTGCTAGAGGGAACGACAGGGGTTTCTCTGGGGCCAACGTCCTGACTTTC	CSARGNDRGFSGANVLTF
TRBV29-1	TRBJ2-1	many	.	TGCAGCGTTGAAGGGCAGGTATACAATGAGCAGTTCTTC	CSVEGQVYNEQFF
TRBV29-1	TRBJ2-1	few	TRBD1	TGCAGCGTTGAAGGGGACAGCTCCTACAATGAGCAGTTCTTC	CSVEGDSSYNEQFF
TRBV12-3/TRBV12-4	TRBJ1-6	.	.	TGCGCCAGCAGCTTAGGCGGAGTGTCCTCACCCCTCCACTTT	CASSLGGVSSPLHF
TRBV7-2	TRBJ2-1	few	.	TGTGCCAGCAGCTTCGGACCTGTGGTCTACAATGAGCAGTTCTTC	CASSFGPVVYNEQFF
TRBV20-1	TRBJ1-1	few	.	TGCAGTGCTAGATCAGTCATGAACACTGAAGCTTTCTTT	CSARSVMNTEAFF
TRBV19	TRBJ1-1	few	.	TGTGCCAGTAAAGAGGGAAGGGGTTACACTGAAGCTTTCTTT	CASKEGRGYTEAFF
TRBV5-4	TRBJ2-7	.	.	TGTGCCAGCAGCCCAACGGGAGAGTACGAGCAGTACTTC	CASSPTGEYEQYF
TRBV10-3	TRBJ2-7	.	.	TGTGCCATCAGTGAGAGTCAGGACAGCACCTACGAGCAGTACTTC	CAISESQDSTYEQYF
TRBV7-7	TRBJ2-3	.	.	TGTGCTAGCAGCTCGGGACTGAACACAGATACGCAGTATTTT	CASSSGLNTDTQYF
TRBV7-2	TRBJ2-7	.	.	TGTGCCAGCAGCTTTGGCATCCCCAACTACGAGCAGTACTTC	CASSFGIPNYEQYF
TRBV20-1	TRBJ2-3	few	TRBD1	TGCAGTGTACAGGGGACCCAAAGCACAGATACGCAGTATTTT	CSVQGTQSTDTQYF
TRBV3-1	TRBJ2-5	many	.	TGTGCCAGCGGTCTAGGGGCTATGAGAGAGACCCAGTACTTC	CASGLGAMRETQYF
TRBV19	TRBJ1-2	.	TRBD1	TGTGCCAGCTGTGCCGTTGGGGGACAGGGCCGCTATGGCTACACCTTC	CASCAVGGQGRYGYTF
TRBV20-1	TRBJ2-3	.	TRBD2	TGCAGTGCTAGATCTGGACTAGCGGGAGGAGGGGGCACAGATACGCAGTATTTT	CSARSGLAGGGGTDTQYF
TRBV30	TRBJ2-5	few	TRBD2	TGTGCCTGGAGTGTATGGAGCGGGACAGAGACCCAGTACTTC	CAWSVWSGTETQYF
TRBV19	TRBJ1-5	many	.	TGTGCCAGTAGTCTTGGCTTGACGAGCAATCAGCCCCAGCATTTT	CASSLGLTSNQPQHF
TRBV4-2	TRBJ1-1	.	.	TGTGCCAGCAGCCAAGTACTAGGGCCAGCTTTCTTT	CASSQVLGPAFF
TRBV9	TRBJ2-2	.	.	TGTGCCAGCAGCGTATTCGCCGGGGAGCTGTTTTTT	CASSVFAGELFF
TRBV10-3	TRBJ2-1	few	TRBD2	TGTGCCATCAGTCTAGCGGGAGGAGTTTACAATGAGCAGTTCTTC	CAISLAGGVYNEQFF